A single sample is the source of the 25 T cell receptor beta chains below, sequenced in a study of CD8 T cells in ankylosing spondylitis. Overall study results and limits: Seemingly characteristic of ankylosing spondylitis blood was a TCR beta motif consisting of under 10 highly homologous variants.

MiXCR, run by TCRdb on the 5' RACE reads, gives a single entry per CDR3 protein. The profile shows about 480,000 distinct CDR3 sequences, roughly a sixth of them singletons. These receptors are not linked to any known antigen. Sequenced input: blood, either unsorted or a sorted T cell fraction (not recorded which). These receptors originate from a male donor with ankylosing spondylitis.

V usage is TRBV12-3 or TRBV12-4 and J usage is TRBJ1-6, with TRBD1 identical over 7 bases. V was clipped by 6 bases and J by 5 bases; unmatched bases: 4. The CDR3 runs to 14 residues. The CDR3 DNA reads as TGTGCCAGCAGCCGGGACAGCAATAATTCACCCCTCCACTTT. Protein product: CASSRDSNNSPLHF.

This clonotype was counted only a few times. The CDR3 loop reads CAISESAAEQFF. The CDR3 DNA follows: TGTGCCATCAGTGAGTCGGCGGCTGAGCAGTTCTTC. The rearrangement joins TRBV10-3 to TRBJ2-1; D gene ambiguous. The V gene lost 0 bases and the J gene lost 9 bases, with 6 bases spanning the gap. Germline V CDR1 and CDR2: ENHRY, SYGVKD. The CDR3 sequence is 12 residues long.

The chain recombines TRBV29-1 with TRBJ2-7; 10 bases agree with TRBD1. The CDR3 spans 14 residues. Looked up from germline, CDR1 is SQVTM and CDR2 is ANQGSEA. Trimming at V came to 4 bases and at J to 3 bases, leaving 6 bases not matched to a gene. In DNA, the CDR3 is TGCAGCGTTGCGGACAGGGGGAAAAGCTACGAGCAGTACTTC. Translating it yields CSVADRGKSYEQYF.

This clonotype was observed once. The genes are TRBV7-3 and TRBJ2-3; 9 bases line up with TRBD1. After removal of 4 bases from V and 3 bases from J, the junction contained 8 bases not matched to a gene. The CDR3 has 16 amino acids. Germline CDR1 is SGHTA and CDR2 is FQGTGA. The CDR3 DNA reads TGTGCCAGCAGCTCCCGGACAGGGGCAGGAACAGATACGCAGTATTTT. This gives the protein CASSSRTGAGTDTQYF.

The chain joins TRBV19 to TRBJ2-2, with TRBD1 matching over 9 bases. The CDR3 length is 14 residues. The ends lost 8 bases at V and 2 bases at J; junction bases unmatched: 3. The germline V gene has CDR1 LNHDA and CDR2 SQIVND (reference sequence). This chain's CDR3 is CASWTGDNTGELFF. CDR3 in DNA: TGTGCCAGTTGGACAGGGGACAACACCGGGGAGCTGTTTTTT.

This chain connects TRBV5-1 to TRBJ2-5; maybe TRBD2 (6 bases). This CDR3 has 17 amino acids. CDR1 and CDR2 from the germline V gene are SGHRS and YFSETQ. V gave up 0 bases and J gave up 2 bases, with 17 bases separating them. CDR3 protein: CASSLGALTGAQETQYF. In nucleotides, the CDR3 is TGCGCCAGCAGCTTGGGGGCCCTTACGGGAGCACAAGAGACCCAGTACTTC.

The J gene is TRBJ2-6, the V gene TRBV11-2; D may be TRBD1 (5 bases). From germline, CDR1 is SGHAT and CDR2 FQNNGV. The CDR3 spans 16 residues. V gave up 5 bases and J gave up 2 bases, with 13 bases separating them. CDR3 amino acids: CASSRVGAPGANVLTF. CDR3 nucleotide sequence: TGTGCCAGCAGCCGAGTAGGGGCTCCTGGGGCCAACGTCCTGACTTTC.

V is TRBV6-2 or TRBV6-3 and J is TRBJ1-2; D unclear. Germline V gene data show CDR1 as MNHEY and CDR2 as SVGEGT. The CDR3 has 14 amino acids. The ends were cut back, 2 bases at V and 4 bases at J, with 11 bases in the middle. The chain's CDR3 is CASSYDPRGYGYTF. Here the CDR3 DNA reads TGTGCCAGCAGTTACGACCCTCGGGGCTATGGCTACACCTTC.

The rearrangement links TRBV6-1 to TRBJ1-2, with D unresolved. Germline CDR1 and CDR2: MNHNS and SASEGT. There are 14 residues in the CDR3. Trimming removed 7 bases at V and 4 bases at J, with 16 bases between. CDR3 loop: CASKGQTRLYGYTF. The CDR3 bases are TGTGCCAGCAAAGGCCAAACTCGCCTCTATGGCTACACCTTC.

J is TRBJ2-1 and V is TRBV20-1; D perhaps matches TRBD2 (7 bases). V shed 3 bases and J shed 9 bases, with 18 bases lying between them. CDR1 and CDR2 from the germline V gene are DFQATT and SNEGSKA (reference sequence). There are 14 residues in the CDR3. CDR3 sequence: CSARGAGVVPEQFF. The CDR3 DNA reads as TGCAGTGCTAGGGGGGCGGGAGTAGTACCTGAGCAGTTCTTC.

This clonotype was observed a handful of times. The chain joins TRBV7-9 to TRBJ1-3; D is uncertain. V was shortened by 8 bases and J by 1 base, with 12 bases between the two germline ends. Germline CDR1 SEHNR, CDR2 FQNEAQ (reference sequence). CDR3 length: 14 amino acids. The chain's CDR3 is CASGSKLSGNTIYF. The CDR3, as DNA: TGTGCCAGCGGATCCAAGTTGTCTGGAAACACCATATATTTT.

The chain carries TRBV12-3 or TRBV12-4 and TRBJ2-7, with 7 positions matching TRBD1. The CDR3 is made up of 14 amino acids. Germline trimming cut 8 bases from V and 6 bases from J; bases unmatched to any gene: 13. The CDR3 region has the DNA TGTGCCAGCGGTGGGACAGTCCTCTCGCGCGAGCAGTACTTC. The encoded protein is CASGGTVLSREQYF.

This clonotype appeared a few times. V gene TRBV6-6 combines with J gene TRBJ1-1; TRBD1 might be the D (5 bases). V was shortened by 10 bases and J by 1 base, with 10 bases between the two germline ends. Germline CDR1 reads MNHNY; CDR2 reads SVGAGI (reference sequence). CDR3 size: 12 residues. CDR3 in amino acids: CAIRVGNTEAFF. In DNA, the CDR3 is TGTGCCATCAGGGTAGGGAACACTGAAGCTTTCTTT.

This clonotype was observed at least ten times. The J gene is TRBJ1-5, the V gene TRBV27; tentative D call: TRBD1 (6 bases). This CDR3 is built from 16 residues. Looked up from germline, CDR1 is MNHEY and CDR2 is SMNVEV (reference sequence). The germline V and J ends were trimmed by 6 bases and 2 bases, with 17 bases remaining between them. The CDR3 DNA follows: TGTGCCAGCAGCGAGGGAGGGAGGACAGGCAATCAGCCCCAGCATTTT. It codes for CASSEGGRTGNQPQHF.

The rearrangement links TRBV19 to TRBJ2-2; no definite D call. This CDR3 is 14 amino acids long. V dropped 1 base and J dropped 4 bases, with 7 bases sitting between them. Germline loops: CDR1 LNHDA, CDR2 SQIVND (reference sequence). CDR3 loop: CASSIGAATGELFF. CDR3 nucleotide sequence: TGTGCCAGTAGTATAGGGGCAGCCACCGGGGAGCTGTTTTTT.

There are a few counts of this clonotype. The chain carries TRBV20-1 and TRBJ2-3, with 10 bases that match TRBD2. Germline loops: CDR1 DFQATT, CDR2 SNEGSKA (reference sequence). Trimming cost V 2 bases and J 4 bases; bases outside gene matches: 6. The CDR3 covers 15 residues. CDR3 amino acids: CSARSTSGLPDTQYF. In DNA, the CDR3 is TGCAGTGCTAGATCGACTAGCGGGCTCCCAGATACGCAGTATTTT.

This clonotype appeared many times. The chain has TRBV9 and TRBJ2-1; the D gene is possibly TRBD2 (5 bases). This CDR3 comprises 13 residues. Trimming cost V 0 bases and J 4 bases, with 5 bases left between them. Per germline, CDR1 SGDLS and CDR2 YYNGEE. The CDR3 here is CASSVAGYNEQFF. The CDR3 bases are TGTGCCAGCAGCGTAGCGGGATACAATGAGCAGTTCTTC.

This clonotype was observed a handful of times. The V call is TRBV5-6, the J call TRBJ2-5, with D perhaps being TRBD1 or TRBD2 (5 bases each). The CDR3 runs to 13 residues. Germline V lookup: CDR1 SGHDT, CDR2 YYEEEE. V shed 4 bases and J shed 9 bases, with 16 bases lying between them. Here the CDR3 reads CASSRDGPGAQYF. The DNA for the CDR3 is TGTGCCAGCAGCCGGGACGGACCTGGGGCCCAGTACTTC. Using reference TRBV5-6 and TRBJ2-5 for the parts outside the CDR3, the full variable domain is DAGVTQSPTHLIKTRGQQVTLRCSPKSGHDTVSWYQQALGQGPQFIFQYYEEEERQRGNFPDRFSGHQFPNYSSELNVNALLLGDSALYLCASSRDGPGAQYFGPGTRLLVL.

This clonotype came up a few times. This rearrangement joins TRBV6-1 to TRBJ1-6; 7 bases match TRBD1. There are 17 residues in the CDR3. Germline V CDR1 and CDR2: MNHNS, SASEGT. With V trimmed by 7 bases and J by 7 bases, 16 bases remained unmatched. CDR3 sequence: CASKSGGKGDRNSPLHF. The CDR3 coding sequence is TGTGCCAGCAAGTCAGGGGGTAAAGGCGACCGAAATTCACCCCTCCACTTT.

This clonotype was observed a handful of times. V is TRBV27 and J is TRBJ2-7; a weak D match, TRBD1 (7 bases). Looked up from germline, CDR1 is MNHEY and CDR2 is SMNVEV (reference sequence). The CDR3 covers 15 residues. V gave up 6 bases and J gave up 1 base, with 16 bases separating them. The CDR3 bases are TGTGCCAGCAGCCGGGGGACAGAGGGGTCCTACGAGCAGTACTTC. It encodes CASSRGTEGSYEQYF.

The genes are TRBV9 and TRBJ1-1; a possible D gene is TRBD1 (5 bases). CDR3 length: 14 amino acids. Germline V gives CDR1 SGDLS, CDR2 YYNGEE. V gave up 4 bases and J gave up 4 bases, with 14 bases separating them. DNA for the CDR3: TGTGCCAGCAGCCCCGGGGGGGGTTTCACTGAAGCTTTCTTT. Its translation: CASSPGGGFTEAFF.

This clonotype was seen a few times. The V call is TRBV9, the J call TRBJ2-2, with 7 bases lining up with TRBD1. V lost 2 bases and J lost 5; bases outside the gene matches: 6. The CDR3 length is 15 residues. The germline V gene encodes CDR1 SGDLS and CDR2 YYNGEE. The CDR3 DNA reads TGTGCCAGCAGCGTCCGTGACAGGGTGACCGGGGAGCTGTTTTTT. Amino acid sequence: CASSVRDRVTGELFF.

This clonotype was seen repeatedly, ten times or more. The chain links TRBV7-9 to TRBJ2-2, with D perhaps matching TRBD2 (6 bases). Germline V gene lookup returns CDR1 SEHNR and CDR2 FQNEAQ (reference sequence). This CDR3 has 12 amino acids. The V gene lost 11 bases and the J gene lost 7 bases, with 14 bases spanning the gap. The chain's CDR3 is CAGGATVGELFF. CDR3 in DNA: TGTGCCGGCGGGGCGACGGTCGGGGAGCTGTTTTTT.

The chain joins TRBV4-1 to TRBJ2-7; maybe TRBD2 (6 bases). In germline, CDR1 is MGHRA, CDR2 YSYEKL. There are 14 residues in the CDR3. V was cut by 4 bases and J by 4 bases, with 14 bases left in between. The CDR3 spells CASSPPGTYYEQYF. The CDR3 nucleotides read TGCGCCAGCAGCCCCCCCGGGACTTATTACGAGCAGTACTTC.

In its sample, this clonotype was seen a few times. The CDR3 region is CSAPGGGNSYEQYF. The CDR3 DNA reads TGCAGTGCCCCGGGGGGCGGAAACTCCTACGAGCAGTACTTC. The rearrangement links TRBV20-1 to TRBJ2-7, with D tentatively TRBD2 (7 bases). V lost 6 bases and J lost 0, with 15 bases in between. Germline V gene sequence: CDR1 DFQATT, CDR2 SNEGSKA (reference sequence). The CDR3 is 14 residues long.